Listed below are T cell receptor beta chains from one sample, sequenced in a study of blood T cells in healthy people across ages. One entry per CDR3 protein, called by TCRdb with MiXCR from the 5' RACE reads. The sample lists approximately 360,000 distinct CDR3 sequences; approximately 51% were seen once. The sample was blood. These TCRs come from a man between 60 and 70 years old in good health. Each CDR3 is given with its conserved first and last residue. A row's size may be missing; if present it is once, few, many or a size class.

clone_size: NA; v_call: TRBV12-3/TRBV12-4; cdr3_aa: CASSPQGSYEQYF
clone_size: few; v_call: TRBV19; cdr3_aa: CASTSHRDTQYF
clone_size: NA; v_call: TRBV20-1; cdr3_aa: CSASTGLADSIQYF
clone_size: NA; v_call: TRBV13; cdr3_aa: CASSLDGHSANYGYTF
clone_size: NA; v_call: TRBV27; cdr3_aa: CASSIPNRGTTDTQYF
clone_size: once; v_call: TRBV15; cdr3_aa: CATSRGGFIENEQFF
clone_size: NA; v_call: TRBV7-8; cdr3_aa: CASRGDRWREDADTQYF
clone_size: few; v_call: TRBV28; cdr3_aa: CASSSSGLANEQFF
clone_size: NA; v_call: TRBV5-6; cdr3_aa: CASSYGLDINEQFF
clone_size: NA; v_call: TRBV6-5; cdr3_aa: CASSHHRTLNTEAFF
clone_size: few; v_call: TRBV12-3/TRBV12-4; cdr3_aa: CASSFLAAHEQFF
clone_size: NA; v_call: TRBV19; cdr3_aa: CASSRGQSYNEQFF
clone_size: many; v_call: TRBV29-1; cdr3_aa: CSAERDWQQFF
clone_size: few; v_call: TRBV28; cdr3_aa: CASSLDSSPLHF
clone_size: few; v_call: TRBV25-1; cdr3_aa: CASSEYSGTSGRTYEQYF
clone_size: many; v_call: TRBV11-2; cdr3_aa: CASSLVGQGLTTQYF
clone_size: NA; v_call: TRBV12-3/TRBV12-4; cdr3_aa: CASSPWTSGGARDTQYF
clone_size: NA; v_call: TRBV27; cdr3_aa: CASSLSGRSNYGYTF
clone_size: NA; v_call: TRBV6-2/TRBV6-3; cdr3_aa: CASRRALRFGQETQYF
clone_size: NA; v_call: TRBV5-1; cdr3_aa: CASSSDSTGTASYEQYF
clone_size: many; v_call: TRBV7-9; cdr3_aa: CASSATGNTEAFF
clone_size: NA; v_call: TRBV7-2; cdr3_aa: CASSPLGAGVKETQYF
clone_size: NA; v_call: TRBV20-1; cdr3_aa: CSAREPQGAPFKEQFF
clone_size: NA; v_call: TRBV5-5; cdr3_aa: CASSPRTTNTGELFF
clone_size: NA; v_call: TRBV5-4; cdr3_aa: CASSLGFNEQFF
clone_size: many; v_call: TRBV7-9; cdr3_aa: CASSAEREQYF
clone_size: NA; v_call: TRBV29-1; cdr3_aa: CSVEEGVKETQYF
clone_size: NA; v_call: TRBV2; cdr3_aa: CASSEFGTGVFYEQYF
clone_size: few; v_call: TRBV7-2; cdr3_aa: CASSRRAAGLQETQYF
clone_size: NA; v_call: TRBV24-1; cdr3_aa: CATSDVGQGQETQYF
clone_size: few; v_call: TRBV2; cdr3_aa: CASRPRTGPPAGANVLTF
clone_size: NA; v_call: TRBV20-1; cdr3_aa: CSANRQVTDTQYF
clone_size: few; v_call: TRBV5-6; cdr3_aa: CASSQWGGFGNQPQHF
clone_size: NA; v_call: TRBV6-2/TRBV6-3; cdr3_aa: CASSYSSGTGDREYF
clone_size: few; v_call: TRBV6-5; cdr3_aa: CASSPTGQQSYGYTF
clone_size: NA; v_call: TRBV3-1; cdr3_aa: CASSPRGLAGLETQYF
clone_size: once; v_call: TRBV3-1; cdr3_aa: CASSQDLTWGGSSYNEQFF
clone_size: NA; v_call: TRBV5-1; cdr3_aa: CASSLAGGVTGEQFF
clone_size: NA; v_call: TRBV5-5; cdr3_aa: CASSSLQQGPTSETQYF
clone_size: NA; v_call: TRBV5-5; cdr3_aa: CASSSQDGFREQYF
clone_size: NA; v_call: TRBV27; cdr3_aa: CASSVQGVGIYNEQFF
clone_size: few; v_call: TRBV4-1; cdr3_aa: CASSQQRGNNEQFF
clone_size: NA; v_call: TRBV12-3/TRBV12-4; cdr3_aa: CASSVGGHSYEQYF
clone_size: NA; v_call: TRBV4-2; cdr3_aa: CASSQGPAGSTSGRAYNEQYF
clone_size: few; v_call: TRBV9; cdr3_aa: CASSPRQASYEQYF
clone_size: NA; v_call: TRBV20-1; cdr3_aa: CSAFITVDTEAFF
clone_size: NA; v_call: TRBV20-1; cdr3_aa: CSAAPRTDTQYF
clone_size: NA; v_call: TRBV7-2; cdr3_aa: CASSPNRDNEQFF
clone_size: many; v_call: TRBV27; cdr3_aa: CASSGREALGGYTF
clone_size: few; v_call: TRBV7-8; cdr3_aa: CASSLEQDTQYF
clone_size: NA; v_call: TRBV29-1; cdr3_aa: CSVFWDRGVQEAQYF
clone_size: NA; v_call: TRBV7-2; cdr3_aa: CASSPGTGGWWQETQYF
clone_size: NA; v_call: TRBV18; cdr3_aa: CASSPGDWLEPQHF
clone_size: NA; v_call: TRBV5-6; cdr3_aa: CAPDRAGELFF